These 27 T cell receptor beta chains were all obtained from the same sample, sequenced in a study of shared clonotypes between healthy human individuals. Clones were sequenced by immunoSEQ multiplex PCR, and TCRdb holds only the in-frame ones, with some missing. The sample includes hundreds of thousands of clones, 96% of them seen just once. Positively selected for CCR7, the CD45RO-negative cells used as naive CD8 cells excluded terminally differentiated effector memory CD45RA+ cells. Input material: naive CD8+ T cells sorted from blood. The receptors come from a man aged 30-40 years in good health.

The chain is built from TRBV7-9 and TRBJ1-2, with 9 nucleotides matching TRBD1. The V segment lost 5 bases and the J segment 3 bases; nucleotides outside the gene matches: 4. The CDR3 loop spans 14 amino acids. Germline assignment: CDR1 SEHNR and CDR2 FQNEAQ (reference sequence). CDR3 DNA sequence: TGTGCCAGCAGCGGGGACAGGGCTGACTATGGCTACACCTTC. It specifies CASSGDRADYGYTF.

The chain carries TRBV13 and TRBJ2-7; 9 nucleotides line up with TRBD2. Trimming cost V 6 bases and J 6 bases; bases outside gene matches: 9. The CDR3 has 14 residues. Looked up from germline, CDR1 is PRHDT and CDR2 is FYEKMQ (reference sequence). CDR3 amino acids: CASRTGLAATEQYF. CDR3 in DNA: TGTGCCAGCAGAACGGGACTAGCAGCGACCGAGCAGTACTTC.

This rearrangement joins TRBV2 to TRBJ2-1; TRBD2 aligns across 8 bases. The CDR3 is 18 amino acids. Germline V gene data show CDR1 as SNHLY and CDR2 as FYNNEI. The V and J ends lost 6 bases and 2 bases, in that order; junction bases with no gene match: 15. CDR3 loop: CASSAMSGSSGTYNEQFF. CDR3 nucleotide sequence: TGTGCCAGCAGCGCTATGAGCGGGAGTAGTGGAACCTACAATGAGCAGTTCTTC.

V usage is TRBV1 and J usage is TRBJ1-3; the table's D call TRBD1 went unverified against the DNA. TRBV1 is a known pseudogene. This CDR3 contains 17 residues. CDR3 loop: CTSKPPVGHISGNTIYF. DNA of the CDR3: TGCACCAGCAAACCACCAGTGGGACACATCTCTGGAAACACCATATATTTT.

The chain has TRBV18 and TRBJ2-1; D remains unclear. V lost 3 bases, J lost 7 bases, and 16 bases lay in between. This CDR3 contains 15 residues. The germline gives CDR1 KGHSH, CDR2 LQKENI. The CDR3 nucleotides read TGTGCCAGCTCACCCGTGCACTATGGGGATAATGAGCAGTTCTTC. Translating it yields CASSPVHYGDNEQFF.

J is TRBJ2-5 and V is TRBV2; TRBD2 matches at 7 bases. V lost 1 base to trimming and J lost 3 bases; unmatched junction nucleotides: 8. CDR1 SNHLY and CDR2 FYNNEI come from the germline V gene. CDR3 length equals 16 residues. CDR3 coding DNA: TGTGCCAGCAGTGAAGGGGGCGGGAGAGGGGAAGAGACCCAGTACTTC. Protein: CASSEGGGRGEETQYF.

The chain uses TRBV28 and TRBJ2-7; the D is unclear. Germline values: CDR1 MDHEN, CDR2 SYDVKM. The CDR3 runs 12 residues. Between the trimmed V and J ends, which lost 6 bases and 6 bases, there was a span of 12 bases. The CDR3 DNA is TGTGCCAGCAGCCTTGGACGGTCCGAGCAGTACTTC. Amino acid sequence: CASSLGRSEQYF. The full variable domain, completed using reference TRBV28 and TRBJ2-7, is DVKVTQSSRYLVKRTGEKVFLECVQDMDHENMFWYRQDPGLGLRLIYFSYDVKMKEKGDIPEGYSVSREKKERFSLILESASTNQTSMYLCASSLGRSEQYFGPGTRLTVT.

This chain links TRBV18 with TRBJ2-5; the D is unclear. Germline V CDR1 and CDR2: KGHSH, LQKENI. V was clipped by 7 bases and J by 5 bases, with 11 bases between them. CDR3 length equals 12 residues. The CDR3 protein is CASWSRLETQYF. CDR3 DNA sequence: TGTGCCAGCTGGTCGAGATTGGAGACCCAGTACTTC.

The chain employs TRBV5-1 and TRBJ2-1; 10 positions agree with TRBD2. The CDR3 totals 14 residues. V lost 3 bases and J lost 4; bases outside the gene matches: 1. Germline V gene lookup returns CDR1 SGHRS and CDR2 YFSETQ. The CDR3 sequence is CASSWTSGYNEQFF. CDR3 in DNA: TGCGCCAGCAGCTGGACTAGCGGATACAATGAGCAGTTCTTC.

The chain combines TRBV7-9 with TRBJ2-1; weak D call: TRBD2 (6 bases). The V gene lost 5 bases and the J gene lost 4 bases, with 9 bases spanning the gap. Germline V lookup: CDR1 SEHNR, CDR2 FQNEAQ (reference sequence). This CDR3 is 13 amino acids long. Here the CDR3 DNA reads TGTGCCAGCAGCGCGGGATTATACAATGAGCAGTTCTTC. It specifies CASSAGLYNEQFF.

V usage is TRBV6-5 and J usage is TRBJ1-1; no firm D call. The germline CDR1 and CDR2 sequences are MNHEY and SVGAGI. V lost 4 bases and J 4 bases, leaving 13 bases between the germline ends. CDR3 size: 14 residues. In DNA, the CDR3 is TGTGCCAGCAGTTGGTCCGGATCTAGCACTGAAGCTTTCTTT. Protein sequence: CASSWSGSSTEAFF.

The chain is built from TRBV28 and TRBJ2-5; 7 bases agree with TRBD1. The CDR3 is made up of 15 amino acids. J was trimmed by 2 bases and V by 3 bases; bases with no gene match: 6. Germline V lookup: CDR1 MDHEN, CDR2 SYDVKM. The CDR3 sequence: CASSFSDRVQETQYF. The CDR3 bases are TGTGCCAGCAGTTTCAGTGACAGGGTACAAGAGACCCAGTACTTC.

The CDR3 loop reads CASSQRLEGEQFF. The DNA for the CDR3 is TGTGCCAGCAGCCAGAGACTCGAGGGTGAGCAGTTCTTC. V gene TRBV11-2 combines with J gene TRBJ2-1; possibly TRBD2 for D (5 bases). The CDR3 sequence is 13 residues long. The ends were cut back, 5 bases at V and 9 bases at J, with 14 bases in the middle. Germline CDR1 and CDR2: SGHAT and FQNNGV.

The chain carries TRBV11-2 and TRBJ2-7; 9 nucleotides line up with TRBD1. Germline CDR1 SGHAT, CDR2 FQNNGV. The CDR3 has 17 amino acids. V shed 2 bases and J 0 bases; nucleotides not matched to a gene: 8. CDR3 sequence reads: CASSLNTGGASSYEQYF. The CDR3 coding sequence is TGTGCCAGCAGCTTAAATACAGGGGGCGCAAGCTCCTACGAGCAGTACTTC.

V gene TRBV7-2 combines with J gene TRBJ2-1; 9 bases agree with TRBD2. J was trimmed by 8 bases and V by 0 bases; bases with no gene match: 11. There are 17 residues in the CDR3. From germline, CDR1 is SGHTA and CDR2 FQGNSA. CDR3 region: CASSLAVGGRAWDEQFF. CDR3 coding DNA: TGTGCCAGCAGCTTAGCGGTCGGCGGGAGGGCCTGGGATGAGCAGTTCTTC. The entire variable domain, with the rest obtained from reference TRBV7-2 and TRBJ2-1, is as follows: GAGVSQSPSNKVTEKGKDVELRCDPISGHTALYWYRQSLGQGLEFLIYFQGNSAPDKSGLPSDRFSAERTGGSVSTLTIQRTQQEDSAVYLCASSLAVGGRAWDEQFFGPGTRLTVL.

This chain joins TRBV7-9 and TRBJ2-3; 9 bases align to TRBD1. The CDR3 length is 14 residues. Germline CDR1 is SEHNR and CDR2 is FQNEAQ (reference sequence). Trimming at V came to 6 bases and at J to 4 bases, leaving 5 bases not matched to a gene. CDR3 in amino acids: CASSRTGVADTQYF. The CDR3 bases are TGTGCCAGCAGTCGGACAGGGGTGGCAGATACGCAGTATTTT.

The chain is built from TRBV7-9 and TRBJ2-7, with D perhaps TRBD2 (6 bases). The CDR3 length is 13 residues. Germline V gene lookup returns CDR1 SEHNR and CDR2 FQNEAQ (reference sequence). V gave up 7 bases and J gave up 0 bases, with 10 bases separating them. The CDR3 coding sequence is TGTGCCAGCAAAGACGGGAGCTCCTACGAGCAGTACTTC. Protein product: CASKDGSSYEQYF.

The chain carries TRBV15 and TRBJ1-5, with TRBD1 matching over 8 bases. This CDR3 is built from 15 residues. V shed 5 bases, J shed 6 bases, and the junction held 9 bases outside the gene matches. The V gene's germline CDR1 is LNHNV and CDR2 YYDKDF (reference sequence). The CDR3 is CATSLDRAAGQPQHF. The DNA of the CDR3 is TGTGCCACCAGCCTGGACAGGGCGGCCGGTCAGCCCCAGCATTTT. The full variable domain, its missing parts supplied by reference TRBV15 and TRBJ1-5, is DAMVIQNPRYQVTQFGKPVTLSCSQTLNHNVMYWYQQKSSQAPKLLFHYYDKDFNNEADTPDNFQSRRPNTSFCFLDIRSPGLGDTAMYLCATSLDRAAGQPQHFGDGTRLSIL.

The gene calls are TRBV19 and TRBJ2-1; TRBD2 might be the D (5 bases). V was trimmed by 1 base and J by 8 bases, leaving 6 bases between them. Germline V gives CDR1 LNHDA, CDR2 SQIVND (reference sequence). The CDR3 runs 12 residues. CDR3 DNA: TGTGCCAGTAGTATAGGAGGGTATGAGCAGTTCTTC. This codes for CASSIGGYEQFF.

V and J are TRBV28 and TRBJ2-3; D is ambiguous. Germline CDR1 and CDR2: MDHEN and SYDVKM. With 6 bases removed from V and 6 bases from J, the gap between germline ends came to 10 bases. The CDR3 extends over 12 amino acids. CDR3 DNA sequence: TGTGCCAGCAGGCTAGGATCTGATACGCAGTATTTT. Translated, it gives CASRLGSDTQYF.

V and J are TRBV14 and TRBJ2-5; D remains unclear. V lost 6 bases and J 2 bases, leaving 7 bases between the germline ends. This CDR3 has 12 amino acids. Per the germline V gene, CDR1 is SGHDN and CDR2 is FVKESK. CDR3 nucleotide sequence: TGTGCCAGCAGTCCACTTCAAGAGACCCAGTACTTC. Translated, it gives CASSPLQETQYF.

V gene TRBV27 combines with J gene TRBJ1-2; a possible D gene is TRBD1 (6 bases). In germline, CDR1 is MNHEY, CDR2 SMNVEV (reference sequence). The CDR3 is 16 residues long. V lost 0 bases and J 4 bases, leaving 15 bases between the germline ends. CDR3 amino acids: CASSLSATGGAYGYTF. In DNA, the CDR3 is TGTGCCAGCAGTTTATCCGCCACCGGGGGGGCCTATGGCTACACCTTC.

J is TRBJ2-1 and V is TRBV29-1, with 15 bases identical to TRBD2. Germline loops: CDR1 SQVTM, CDR2 ANQGSEA. The CDR3 length is 18 residues. V lost 4 bases, J lost 3 bases, and 10 bases stayed unmatched. The CDR3 reads CSVGGLAGGGAIYNEQFF. CDR3 nucleotide sequence: TGCAGCGTTGGTGGACTAGCGGGAGGGGGGGCCATCTACAATGAGCAGTTCTTC.

V usage is TRBV4-2 and J usage is TRBJ2-1; 13 bases line up with TRBD2. Germline values: CDR1 LGHNA, CDR2 YNFKEQ. This CDR3 spans 16 amino acids. V lost 0 bases to trimming and J lost 7 bases; unmatched junction nucleotides: 3. The CDR3 coding sequence is TGTGCCAGCAGCCAAGAGGGGACTAGCGGGAAAAATGAGCAGTTCTTC. Amino acid sequence: CASSQEGTSGKNEQFF.

The chain employs TRBV29-1 and TRBJ1-2; D unclear. Trimming pared 1 base from V and 5 bases from J, leaving 14 bases between. CDR1 is SQVTM, CDR2 ANQGSEA, per germline. CDR3 length equals 14 residues. The CDR3 region has the DNA TGCAGCGTTGAAGGCCCAGGCCGGGGTTATGGCTACACCTTC. This codes for CSVEGPGRGYGYTF.

The chain uses TRBV4-3 and TRBJ2-7, with 11 nucleotides matching TRBD2. The V segment lost 4 bases and the J segment 1 base; nucleotides outside the gene matches: 9. The CDR3 totals 17 residues. From germline, CDR1 is LGHNA and CDR2 YSLEER. The CDR3 nucleotides read TGCGCCAGCAGCCCATCGACTAGCGGGACACCATCCTACGAGCAGTACTTC. Translated: CASSPSTSGTPSYEQYF.

V is TRBV5-1 and J is TRBJ2-7; 12 nucleotides match TRBD2. This CDR3 has 17 residues. The V gene end was trimmed by 4 bases and the J gene end by 4 bases; junction bases not matched to a gene: 12. Germline loops: CDR1 SGHRS, CDR2 YFSETQ. The CDR3 DNA reads TGCGCCAGCAGCGACCGGGCTAGCGGGAGGGCCGGGTACGAGCAGTACTTC. Translating it yields CASSDRASGRAGYEQYF.